A single sample gave rise to the 21 T cell receptor beta chains below, sequenced in a study of T-cell memory formation after mild COVID-19. MiXCR, run by TCRdb on the 5' RACE reads, gives a single entry per CDR3 protein. The data hold 170,000 or so distinct CDR3 sequences, with about a fifth observed a single time. Sequencing was done on a sample of PBMCs or a T cell subset sorted from them (not recorded which). The receptors shown here come from an adult woman who had mild COVID-19 (a few samples of this study predate the infection). Cell type and time point are not known.

In its sample, this clonotype was seen a few times. CDR3 nucleotides: TGTGCCAGCAGCTTAGCCCCGGGACTAGCGGGGGGTACGCAGTATTTT. It translates to CASSLAPGLAGGTQYF. J is TRBJ2-3 and V is TRBV7-6; 15 bases match TRBD2. CDR1 is SGHVS and CDR2 is FNYEAQ in the germline V gene. The CDR3 runs to 16 residues. J lost 8 bases, V lost 0 bases, and 3 bases had no gene match.

This clonotype was seen more than once but under ten times. V usage is TRBV19 and J usage is TRBJ2-2; D ambiguous. CDR1 is LNHDA, CDR2 SQIVND, per germline (reference sequence). The CDR3 loop spans 16 amino acids. The germline V and J ends were trimmed by 5 bases and 6 bases, with 19 bases remaining between them. The CDR3 is CASSHRSRSNAGELFF. Written as DNA, the CDR3 is TGTGCCAGTAGTCACCGCTCTAGGTCCAACGCCGGGGAGCTGTTTTTT. Variable domain in full (rest from reference TRBV19 and TRBJ2-2): DGGITQSPKYLFRKEGQNVTLSCEQNLNHDAMYWYRQDPGQGLRLIYYSQIVNDFQKGDIAEGYSVSREKKESFPLTVTSAQKNPTAFYLCASSHRSRSNAGELFFGEGSRLTVL.

At least ten counts were recorded for this clonotype. An end of the junction differs from the germline gene, which may be a read error. This chain connects TRBV15 to TRBJ2-1; TRBD1 might be the D (6 bases). The CDR3 is made up of 12 amino acids. Per germline, CDR1 LNHNV and CDR2 YYDKDF (reference sequence). The CDR3: CATSRSGTQATF. DNA for the CDR3: TGTGCCACCAGCAGGTCCGGGACACAGGCGACCTTC.

The chain carries TRBV7-9 and TRBJ1-2; D is undetermined. The germline V gene has CDR1 SEHNR and CDR2 FQNEAQ (reference sequence). V lost 4 bases and J 7 bases, leaving 19 bases between the germline ends. The CDR3 runs to 15 residues. The CDR3 DNA reads as TGTGCCAGCAGCTCTAGCACGGACTTGAATCGTGGCTACACCTTC. Its translation: CASSSSTDLNRGYTF.

This clonotype was counted only a few times. The chain links TRBV15 to TRBJ1-2; D ambiguous. This CDR3 is built from 14 residues. V was clipped by 6 bases and J by 0 bases, with 11 bases between them. From germline, CDR1 is LNHNV and CDR2 YYDKDF (reference sequence). CDR3 residues: CATSSGRANYGYTF. CDR3 nucleotides: TGTGCCACCAGTTCCGGGAGAGCTAACTATGGCTACACCTTC. Full variable domain (missing parts from reference TRBV15 and TRBJ1-2): DAMVIQNPRYQVTQFGKPVTLSCSQTLNHNVMYWYQQKSSQAPKLLFHYYDKDFNNEADTPDNFQSRRPNTSFCFLDIRSPGLGDTAMYLCATSSGRANYGYTFGSGTRLTVV.

Details on this clonotype: The junction does not match germline at one end; this may be a read error. The genes are TRBV7-7 and TRBJ2-7, with D tentatively TRBD1 or TRBD2 (5 bases each). This CDR3 has 13 amino acids. Germline assignment: CDR1 SSHAT and CDR2 FNYEAQ (reference sequence). The CDR3 DNA sequence: TGTGCTAGCAGCTTAAATTGGGGGAGCGAGCAGTACTTC. Protein: CASSLNWGSEQYF.

Written as DNA, the CDR3 is TGTGCCAGCAGCGTAGCTTCCGGACAGGGGATTGAGCAGTTCTTC. Translating gives CASSVASGQGIEQFF. V usage is TRBV9 and J usage is TRBJ2-1, with TRBD1 matching 9 bases. The J segment lost 9 bases and the V segment lost 0 bases, leaving 7 bases of the junction unmatched. Germline V CDR1 and CDR2: SGDLS, YYNGEE. This CDR3 spans 15 amino acids. The complete variable domain, with remaining parts taken from reference TRBV9 and TRBJ2-1, reads DSGVTQTPKHLITATGQRVTLRCSPRSGDLSVYWYQQSLDQGLQFLIQYYNGEERAKGNILERFSAQQFPDLHSELNLSSLELGDSALYFCASSVASGQGIEQFFGPGTRLTVL.

This clonotype was recorded only once. The chain recombines TRBV5-6 with TRBJ2-3; the D is unclear. Germline values: CDR1 SGHDT, CDR2 YYEEEE. V was pared by 7 bases and J by 2 bases, with 17 bases between. The CDR3 consists of 15 residues. The CDR3 bases are TGTGCCAGCGTGGGTAGTGGATTTTACACAGATACGCAGTATTTT. Translation gives CASVGSGFYTDTQYF.

Only a few counts were recorded for this clonotype. J is TRBJ2-7 and V is TRBV7-2; no definite D call. The germline V gene encodes CDR1 SGHTA and CDR2 FQGNSA. V lost 5 bases to trimming and J lost 3 bases, with 11 bases between them. This CDR3 contains 13 residues. This CDR3 is CASSPTLDYEQYF. CDR3 DNA sequence: TGTGCCAGCAGCCCAACCCTCGACTACGAGCAGTACTTC.

The sample holds a few counts of this clonotype. The genes are TRBV20-1 and TRBJ2-3; D is uncertain. There are 13 residues in the CDR3. In germline, CDR1 is DFQATT, CDR2 SNEGSKA (reference sequence). V was clipped by 2 bases and J by 2 bases, with 8 bases between them. The CDR3 DNA follows: TGCAGTGCTAGACCCCGGTCCACAGATACGCAGTATTTT. It is translated as CSARPRSTDTQYF.

For the CDR3, the DNA is TGTGCCAGCAATGGGGGGCAGGGGGCCGGGCACGAGCAGTACTTC. This encodes CASNGGQGAGHEQYF. The gene calls are TRBV11-3 and TRBJ2-7, with 8 bases identical to TRBD1. The germline gives CDR1 SGHNT, CDR2 YENEEA. The CDR3 loop spans 15 amino acids. V trimming: 7 bases; J trimming: 5 bases; junction bases outside the gene matches: 13. Full variable domain (rest looked up from reference TRBV11-3 and TRBJ2-7): EAGVVQSPRYKIIEKKQPVAFWCNPISGHNTLYWYLQNLGQGPELLIRYENEEAVDDSQLPKDRFSAERLKGVDSTLKIQPAELGDSAVYLCASNGGQGAGHEQYFGPGTRLTVT.

This clonotype appeared once. The CDR3 loop is CASSSLSSLEQYF. The CDR3, as DNA: TGTGCCAGCAGCTCACTGTCGAGCCTCGAGCAGTACTTC. This chain joins TRBV7-9 and TRBJ2-7; D unresolved. This CDR3 contains 13 residues. Germline loops: CDR1 SEHNR, CDR2 FQNEAQ (reference sequence). V was cut by 4 bases and J by 6 bases, with 13 bases left in between.

This chain uses TRBV6-1 with TRBJ1-2, with D perhaps TRBD1 (5 bases). CDR1 and CDR2 from the germline V gene are MNHNS and SASEGT. The CDR3 runs to 15 residues. V shed 0 bases and J shed 3 bases, with 11 bases lying between them. CDR3 residues: CASSEAEGAHYGYTF. Written as DNA, the CDR3 is TGTGCCAGCAGTGAAGCGGAAGGGGCCCACTATGGCTACACCTTC.

This chain links TRBV12-3 or TRBV12-4 with TRBJ2-1, with 7 bases that match TRBD2. There are 15 residues in the CDR3. V shed 5 bases and J 6 bases; nucleotides not matched to a gene: 10. The CDR3 bases are TGTGCCAGCAGTCTTGGACTAGTCCCCGTCAATGAGCAGTTCTTC. Encoded protein: CASSLGLVPVNEQFF.

The chain recombines TRBV20-1 with TRBJ2-1; 12 bases map to TRBD2. Germline V gene data show CDR1 as DFQATT and CDR2 as SNEGSKA (reference sequence). V shed 5 bases and J 8 bases; nucleotides not matched to a gene: 7. The CDR3 contains 14 residues. The CDR3 spells CSAPGLAGFDEQFF. CDR3 DNA sequence: TGCAGTGCTCCCGGACTAGCGGGGTTCGATGAGCAGTTCTTC.

The chain recombines TRBV15 with TRBJ1-1; D is unresolved. V was shortened by 0 bases and J by 1 base, with 9 bases between the two germline ends. Germline V gene lookup returns CDR1 LNHNV and CDR2 YYDKDF (reference sequence). The CDR3 contains 15 residues. The CDR3 here is CATSRDQAGNTEAFF. The CDR3 DNA sequence: TGTGCCACCAGCAGAGATCAGGCAGGGAACACTGAAGCTTTCTTT.

This clonotype appeared a few times. V is TRBV7-9 and J is TRBJ1-6; no clear D gene. In germline, CDR1 is SEHNR, CDR2 FQNEAQ (reference sequence). The CDR3 runs 14 residues. Deletions cut 2 bases from V and 8 bases from J, with 10 bases between. The CDR3 reads CASSLSGLHSPLHF. The DNA of the CDR3 is TGTGCCAGCAGCTTAAGCGGCTTACATTCACCCCTCCACTTT. Full variable domain (rest looked up from reference TRBV7-9 and TRBJ1-6): DTGVSQNPRHKITKRGQNVTFRCDPISEHNRLYWYRQTLGQGPEFLTYFQNEAQLEKSRLLSDRFSAERPKGSFSTLEIQRTEQGDSAMYLCASSLSGLHSPLHFGNGTRLTVT.

The chain links TRBV9 to TRBJ1-2, with 8 bases aligning to TRBD1. The CDR3 length is 16 residues. The V gene end was trimmed by 4 bases and the J gene end by 5 bases; junction bases not matched to a gene: 13. Germline CDR1 is SGDLS and CDR2 is YYNGEE. The CDR3, as DNA: TGTGCCAGCAGCAAGGACAGGGCTCACGAGGATTATGGCTACACCTTC. Translation: CASSKDRAHEDYGYTF. Together with reference TRBV9 and TRBJ1-2, the CDR3 gives the full variable domain: DSGVTQTPKHLITATGQRVTLRCSPRSGDLSVYWYQQSLDQGLQFLIQYYNGEERAKGNILERFSAQQFPDLHSELNLSSLELGDSALYFCASSKDRAHEDYGYTFGSGTRLTVV.

A single count supports this clonotype. The V call is TRBV5-5, the J call TRBJ2-7, with 10 bases matching TRBD1. This CDR3 spans 14 amino acids. Germline lookup yields CDR1 SGHKS and CDR2 YYEKEE (reference sequence). V shed 4 bases and J 5 bases; nucleotides not matched to a gene: 6. In nucleotides, the CDR3 is TGTGCCAGCAGCCGCGGGACAGGGGTGGACGAGCAGTACTTC. It translates to CASSRGTGVDEQYF.

This clonotype was seen at least ten times. The chain recombines TRBV6-5 with TRBJ2-3; D is possibly TRBD2 (5 bases). CDR3 size: 12 residues. With 8 bases removed from V and 6 bases from J, the gap between germline ends came to 12 bases. Germline V gene lookup returns CDR1 MNHEY and CDR2 SVGAGI. The CDR3 loop reads CASRGTSDTQYF. The CDR3, as DNA: TGTGCCAGCCGGGGTACGTCGGATACGCAGTATTTT.

On this clonotype itself: At one of its ends the junction is not consistent with the germline gene, which may arise from a read error. The chain employs TRBV7-8 and TRBJ2-7; the D call may be TRBD1 or TRBD2 (5 bases each). This CDR3 is built from 16 residues. From germline, CDR1 is SGHVS and CDR2 FQNEAQ. In DNA, the CDR3 is TGTGCCAGCAGCATTACAACGTCGGGGACGGCCTACGGGCAGTACTTC. Translating it yields CASSITTSGTAYGQYF.